The rows below give T cell receptor beta chains drawn from one sample of a study of blood T cell repertoires in COVID-19. Profiling relied on immunoSEQ multiplex PCR, and the TCRdb table lists in-frame clones only, not all of them. This sample has around 190,000 clones, with approximately 90% found just once. What was sequenced was peripheral blood. The source is a human donor in a cohort sampled during active COVID-19. The CDR3 runs from the conserved cysteine through the conserved F or W. A D gene is named only where the DNA matches it firmly. Clone size appears in some rows only: once, few, many, or a class for an expanded clone.

CDR3 protein,CDR3 DNA,D gene,clone size,J gene,V gene
CASTGLAGVMQYF,TGTGCCAGCACCGGACTAGCGGGAGTAATGCAGTACTTC,TRBD2,-,TRBJ2-7,TRBV6-5
CASSLVSGGAGNYNEQFF,TGTGCCAGCAGCCTTGTTAGCGGGGGGGCCGGTAACTACAATGAGCAGTTCTTC,TRBD2,-,TRBJ2-1,TRBV7-2
CASSAQGSWNTEAFF,TGTGCCAGCAGCGCGCAGGGAAGTTGGAACACTGAAGCTTTCTTT,-,-,TRBJ1-1,TRBV7-2
CASRLTGGKLFF,TGTGCCAGCAGGCTAACAGGGGGAAAACTGTTTTTT,TRBD1,-,TRBJ1-4,TRBV2
CASSNILDRAFF,TGTGCCAGCAGCAATATCCTAGACAGAGCTTTCTTT,-,-,TRBJ1-1,TRBV28
CASSLPGTSGLQYF,TGCGCCAGCAGCTTACCCGGGACTAGCGGGCTTCAGTATTTT,TRBD2,-,TRBJ2-3,TRBV5-1
CASSLAGGDGYTF,TGTGCCAGCAGCTTAGCAGGGGGTGATGGCTACACCTTC,-,-,TRBJ1-2,TRBV7-9
CSASRGADNQPQHF,TGCAGTGCTAGTCGTGGAGCAGATAATCAGCCCCAGCATTTT,-,-,TRBJ1-5,TRBV20-1
CASSREGVNNEKLFF,TGTGCCAGCAGTCGAGAGGGGGTTAATAATGAAAAACTGTTTTTT,-,-,TRBJ1-4,TRBV27
CASSLDRVLSYEQYF,TGCGCCAGCAGCTTAGACCGGGTACTCTCCTACGAGCAGTACTTC,-,-,TRBJ2-7,TRBV4-1
CASSLNSGQGFYEQYF,TGTGCCAGCAGCTTAAACTCAGGACAGGGGTTCTACGAGCAGTACTTC,TRBD1,once,TRBJ2-7,TRBV7-2
CASSQDSARYGYTF,TGTGCCAGCAGCCAGGACAGCGCGCGGTATGGCTACACCTTC,-,-,TRBJ1-2,TRBV5-6
CASSHSPSATNEKLFF,TGCGCCAGCAGCCATAGCCCATCGGCAACTAATGAAAAACTGTTTTTT,-,few,TRBJ1-4,TRBV4-1
CASSVEGEQFF,TGTGCCAGCAGCGTAGAGGGGGAGCAGTTCTTC,-,once,TRBJ2-1,TRBV9
CASQGESRLYNEQFF,TGTGCCAGCCAGGGGGAAAGTCGGCTTTACAATGAGCAGTTCTTC,TRBD1,-,TRBJ2-1,TRBV27